The sequence of this T cell receptor (beta chain) was determined in a study of T cell repertoires in cytomegalovirus infection. Overall study context: Public TCR beta signatures marked donors with CMV infection and the matching HLA. Findings of the study overall: HLA-C-restricted CMV clonotypes gave the most frequent clonotype in two of eight donors. Cumulative public TCR beta family frequency identified CMV carriers with the relevant HLA.

The CDR3 loop spans 16 amino acids. With 4 bases removed from V and 2 bases from J, the gap between germline ends came to 17 bases. Germline V gene sequence: CDR1 LNHDA, CDR2 SQIVND (reference sequence). One entry per CDR3 protein results from TCRdb running MiXCR on the reads. Of roughly 300,000 distinct CDR3 sequences listed, roughly 9.5% were seen once; the top ten hold 4.3%. As to this clonotype: Its antigen remains unknown.

The sequencing sample was made of PBMCs. The chain links TRBV19 to TRBJ2-5; D might be TRBD1 (6 bases). The source is a human donor in good health (CMV status not recorded). Some clones in this sample may be carry-over from other donors' samples. The CDR3 nucleotides read TGTGCCAGTAGTACAAATCTCCAGGGGAGACAAGAGACCCAGTACTTC. Encoded protein: CASSTNLQGRQETQYF.